This record looks at one TCR beta chain sequence and its context. Its antigen is still unknown. The entry originates in a study of shared clonotypes between healthy human individuals. Regarding the study as a whole: Researchers sampled blood only, noting tissue repertoires likely differ. Larger richness was generally estimated for naive than memory subsets.

Data came from immunoSEQ multiplex PCR; TCRdb stores just in-frame clones and leaves some out. The sample lists over a million clones; around 78% were seen once. CDR3 size: 14 residues. Germline V CDR1 and CDR2: MNHEY, SVGAGI. V was clipped by 8 bases and J by 5 bases; unmatched bases: 8. V is TRBV6-5 and J is TRBJ2-2, with 7 bases identical to TRBD1. This clonotype was sampled from a man younger than 30 in good health. Some clones in this sample may be carry-over from other donors' samples. Sequencing was carried out using memory CD4+ T cells from PBMCs. Subset given: CD45RA-negative fraction. The DNA of the CDR3 is TGTGCCAGCCGTAGACAGGGTTCGACCGGGGAGCTGTTTTTT. Protein: CASRRQGSTGELFF.